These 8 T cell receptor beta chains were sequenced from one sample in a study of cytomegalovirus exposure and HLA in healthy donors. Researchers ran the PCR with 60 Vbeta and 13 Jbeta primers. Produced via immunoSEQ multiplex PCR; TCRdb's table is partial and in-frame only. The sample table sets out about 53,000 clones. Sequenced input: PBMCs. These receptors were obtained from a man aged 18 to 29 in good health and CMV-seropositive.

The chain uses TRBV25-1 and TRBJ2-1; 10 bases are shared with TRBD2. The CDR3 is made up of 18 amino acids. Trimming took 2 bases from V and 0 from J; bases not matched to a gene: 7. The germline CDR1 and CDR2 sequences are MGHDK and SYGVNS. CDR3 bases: TGTGCCAGCAGTGAAACAAGGAGCGGGAGGGACTCCTACAATGAGCAGTTCTTC. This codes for CASSETRSGRDSYNEQFF.

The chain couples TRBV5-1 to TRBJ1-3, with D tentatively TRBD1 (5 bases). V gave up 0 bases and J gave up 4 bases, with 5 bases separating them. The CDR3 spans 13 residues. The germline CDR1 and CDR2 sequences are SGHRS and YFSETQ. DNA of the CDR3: TGCGCCAGCAGCTTGGAGGGGGGAAACACCATATATTTT. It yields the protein CASSLEGGNTIYF.

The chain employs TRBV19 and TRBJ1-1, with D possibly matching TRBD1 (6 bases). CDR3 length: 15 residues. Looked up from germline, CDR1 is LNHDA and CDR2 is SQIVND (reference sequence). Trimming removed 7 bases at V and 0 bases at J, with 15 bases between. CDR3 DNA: TGTGCCAGTAACGGTAGGACAGATATGAACACTGAAGCTTTCTTT. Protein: CASNGRTDMNTEAFF.

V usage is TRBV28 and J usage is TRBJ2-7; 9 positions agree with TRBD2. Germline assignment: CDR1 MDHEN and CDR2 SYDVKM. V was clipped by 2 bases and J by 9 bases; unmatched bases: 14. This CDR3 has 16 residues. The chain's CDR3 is CASSLGYGSGRSRQYF. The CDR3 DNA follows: TGTGCCAGCAGTTTAGGGTATGGTAGCGGGAGATCCCGGCAGTACTTC.

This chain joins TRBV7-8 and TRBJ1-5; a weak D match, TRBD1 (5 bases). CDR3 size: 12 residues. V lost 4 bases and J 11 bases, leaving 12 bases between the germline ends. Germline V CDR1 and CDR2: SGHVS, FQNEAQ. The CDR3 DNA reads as TGTGCCAGCAGCTCCCACAGGTCGGCCCAGCATTTT. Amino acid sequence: CASSSHRSAQHF.

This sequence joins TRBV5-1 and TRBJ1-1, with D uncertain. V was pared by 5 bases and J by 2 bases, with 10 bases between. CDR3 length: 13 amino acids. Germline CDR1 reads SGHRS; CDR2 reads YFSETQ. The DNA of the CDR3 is TGCGCCAGCAGTTTTACAGTAAACACTGAAGCTTTCTTT. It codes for CASSFTVNTEAFF.

DNA for the CDR3: TGCGCCAGCAGCTTGGACGCAGGGGGACTCTACGAGCAGTACTTC. It yields the protein CASSLDAGGLYEQYF. The chain employs TRBV5-1 and TRBJ2-5, with a weak D call TRBD1 (7 bases). The J call may be faulty, since TRBJ2-7 better matches the DNA end. Germline V gene data show CDR1 as SGHRS and CDR2 as YFSETQ. The CDR3 loop spans 15 amino acids.

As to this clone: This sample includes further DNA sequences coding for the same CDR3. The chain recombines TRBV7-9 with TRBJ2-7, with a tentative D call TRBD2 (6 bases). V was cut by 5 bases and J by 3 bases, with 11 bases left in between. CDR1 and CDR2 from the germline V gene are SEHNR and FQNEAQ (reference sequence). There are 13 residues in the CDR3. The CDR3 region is CASSPGVIYEQYF. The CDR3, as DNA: TGTGCCAGCAGCCCGGGAGTTATCTACGAGCAGTACTTC.